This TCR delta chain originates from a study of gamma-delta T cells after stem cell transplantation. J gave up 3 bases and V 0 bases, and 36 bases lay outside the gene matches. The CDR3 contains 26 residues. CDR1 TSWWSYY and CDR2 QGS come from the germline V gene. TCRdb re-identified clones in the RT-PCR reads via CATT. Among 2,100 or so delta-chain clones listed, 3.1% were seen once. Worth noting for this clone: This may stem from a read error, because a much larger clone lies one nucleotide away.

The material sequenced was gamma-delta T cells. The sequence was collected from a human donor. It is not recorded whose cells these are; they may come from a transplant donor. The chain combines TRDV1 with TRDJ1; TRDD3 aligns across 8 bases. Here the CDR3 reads CALGELSLRGLPLPVLGVLYADKLIF. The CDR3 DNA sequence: TGTGCTCTTGGGGAACTATCCCTTAGGGGCCTTCCCCTCCCCGTACTGGGGGTTTTGTACGCCGATAAACTCATCTTT.